A single sample gave rise to the 10 T cell receptor beta chains below, sequenced in a study of blood T cell repertoires in COVID-19. The repertoire was sequenced with immunoSEQ multiplex PCR; TCRdb's copy has only in-frame clones and lacks some. The sample has 150,000 to 250,000 clones; less than 95% are singletons. Material for sequencing was peripheral blood. These receptors originate from a man aged 25 to 40 with COVID-19, enrolled during active disease.

This rearrangement joins TRBV18 to TRBJ1-3, with D unclear. CDR3 length: 14 amino acids. The V gene lost 3 bases and the J gene lost 3 bases, with 9 bases spanning the gap. Germline CDR1 and CDR2: KGHSH and LQKENI. This CDR3 reads CASSPPEGGNTIYF. DNA of the CDR3: TGTGCCAGCTCACCCCCGGAGGGTGGAAACACCATATATTTT.

CDR3 coding DNA: TGTGCCAGCAGTTACGGTGCGGGCCCGGCGGTCGATACGCAGTATTTT. This translates into CASSYGAGPAVDTQYF. This chain uses TRBV6-5 with TRBJ2-3, with a possible D match to TRBD2 (5 bases). CDR3 length: 16 residues. Germline V gene sequence: CDR1 MNHEY, CDR2 SVGAGI. V dropped 2 bases and J dropped 6 bases, with 18 bases sitting between them.

The V call is TRBV9, the J call TRBJ2-3; D is undetermined. Looked up from germline, CDR1 is SGDLS and CDR2 is YYNGEE. Between the trimmed V and J ends, which lost 5 bases and 1 base, there was a span of 14 bases. The CDR3 spans 15 residues. Written as DNA, the CDR3 is TGTGCCAGCAGTTACTCCTCGTCGGGCACAGATACGCAGTATTTT. It yields the protein CASSYSSSGTDTQYF.

V gene TRBV7-7 combines with J gene TRBJ2-5; the match to TRBD2 covers 12 bases. The CDR3 length is 15 residues. J was trimmed by 5 bases and V by 7 bases; bases with no gene match: 8. Germline V lookup: CDR1 SSHAT, CDR2 FNYEAQ (reference sequence). The DNA for the CDR3 is TGTGCCAGCATCCCTAGCGGGGGGGCCGGGGAGACCCAGTACTTC. Its translation: CASIPSGGAGETQYF.

V is TRBV6-5 and J is TRBJ2-3, with unresolved D. The V and J ends lost 6 bases and 4 bases respectively, with 17 bases between them. This CDR3 is built from 15 residues. Per the germline V gene, CDR1 is MNHEY and CDR2 is SVGAGI. The CDR3 nucleotides are TGTGCCAGCAGATCATCGTCTCGAACGGCAGATACGCAGTATTTT. It yields the protein CASRSSSRTADTQYF.

The V and J genes are TRBV14 and TRBJ2-3, with 9 bases matching TRBD2. The CDR3 has 16 amino acids. The V segment lost 3 bases and the J segment 4 bases; nucleotides outside the gene matches: 8. Germline CDR1 is SGHDN and CDR2 is FVKESK. The CDR3 protein is CASSHWSGGMSDTQYF. The CDR3, as DNA: TGTGCCAGCAGCCATTGGAGCGGGGGGATGTCAGATACGCAGTATTTT.

The V gene is TRBV5-1, the J gene TRBJ2-2, with 12 bases aligning to TRBD2. Germline assignment: CDR1 SGHRS and CDR2 YFSETQ. The length of the CDR3 is 17 residues. V lost 0 bases to trimming and J lost 3 bases; unmatched junction nucleotides: 3. DNA for the CDR3: TGCGCCAGCAGCTTGGCGACTAGCGGGGGATACACCGGGGAGCTGTTTTTT. Translated, it gives CASSLATSGGYTGELFF.

The chain employs TRBV12-5 and TRBJ2-3, with D uncertain. Trimming cost V 0 bases and J 6 bases, with 4 bases left between them. CDR3 length: 12 amino acids. Germline assignment: CDR1 LGHNT and CDR2 FRNRAP. DNA for the CDR3: TGTGCTAGTGGTTTGGTGTCGGATACGCAGTATTTT. Encoded protein: CASGLVSDTQYF.

The V call is TRBV5-1, the J call TRBJ1-5, with TRBD1 matching over 7 bases. V shed 0 bases, J shed 4 bases, and the junction held 4 bases outside the gene matches. The CDR3 loop spans 15 amino acids. Per germline, CDR1 SGHRS and CDR2 YFSETQ. The CDR3 here is CASSLGDSENQPQHF. The CDR3 DNA reads TGCGCCAGCAGCTTGGGGGACAGCGAGAATCAGCCCCAGCATTTT.

The CDR3 region is CASRGSSYEQYF. CDR3 sequence (DNA): TGTGCCAGCAGGGGGAGCTCCTACGAGCAGTACTTC. The J gene is TRBJ2-7, the V gene TRBV12-3 or TRBV12-4, with a tentative D call TRBD2 (5 bases). Trimming removed 6 bases at V and 0 bases at J, with 6 bases between. The CDR3 is 12 residues long.